Sequencing of this TCR beta chain was carried out in a study of response to subunit inactivated influenza vaccine. The study's findings and limits: The authors put forward the suggestion that each seasonal influenza vaccination may bring in only a limited number of new T cells.

TCRdb used MiXCR to reprocess the RT-PCR reads, holding one entry per CDR3 protein. The sample gives 280,000 or so distinct CDR3 sequences, less than 25% of which show up once; roughly 10% is in the top ten. Trimming took 3 bases from V and 3 from J, leaving 13 bases between them. The CDR3 is made up of 15 amino acids. Germline assignment: CDR1 SGHDT and CDR2 YYEEEE. There are a few counts of this clonotype. As yet, its antigen is unknown. V usage is TRBV5-6 and J usage is TRBJ1-5; D is possibly TRBD1 (5 bases). The sequencing here drew on PBMCs from blood, taken about 19 months after vaccination. This TCR was recovered from a man between 50 and 70 years old who received an inactivated influenza vaccine. This CDR3 is CASSSSRQYNQPQHF. The CDR3 nucleotides read TGTGCCAGCAGCTCGAGCAGACAGTACAATCAGCCCCAGCATTTT.